A selection of T cell receptor beta chains follows, all from one sample in a study of T cell responses to AZD1222 COVID-19 vaccine. Only in-frame clones appear in the TCRdb table, and some are missing; sequencing was by immunoSEQ multiplex PCR. Of some 110,000 clones in the sample, approximately 83% were seen once. Sequencing was performed on peripheral blood, taken on day 0 of MenACWY control vaccination. These receptors originate from an adult in good health. CDR3s include the opening cysteine and the closing phenylalanine or tryptophan. Each record gives: V gene, J gene, clone size, D gene, CDR3 DNA, CDR3 protein. A D gene is named only where the DNA matches it firmly. Part of the rows lack a size; the others show once, few, many or a class for expanded clones.

v_gene: TRBV13; j_gene: TRBJ1-2; abundance: once; d_gene: TRBD1; CDR3nt: TGTGCCAGCAGCTTTTCGACAGGGGCCTATGGCTACACCTTC; CDR3aa: CASSFSTGAYGYTF
v_gene: TRBV12-5; j_gene: TRBJ1-2; abundance: NA; d_gene: NA; CDR3nt: TGTGCTAGTGGTTTGGTAAGGACCGGCAGCCATCACTATGGCTACACCTTC; CDR3aa: CASGLVRTGSHHYGYTF
v_gene: TRBV25-1; j_gene: TRBJ1-5; abundance: NA; d_gene: NA; CDR3nt: TGTGCCAGCAGTGAAGAATCTTCAGGGACGGATAATCAGCCCCAGCATTTT; CDR3aa: CASSEESSGTDNQPQHF
v_gene: TRBV11-2; j_gene: TRBJ1-2; abundance: NA; d_gene: NA; CDR3nt: TGTGCCAGCAGCTTGAGGCCGGGTGGCTACACCTTC; CDR3aa: CASSLRPGGYTF
v_gene: TRBV3-1/TRBV3-2; j_gene: TRBJ2-1; abundance: NA; d_gene: TRBD1; CDR3nt: TGTGCCAGCAGCCTTAGGACAGGGTTCAGGGATGAGCAGTTCTTC; CDR3aa: CASSLRTGFRDEQFF
v_gene: TRBV28; j_gene: TRBJ2-1; abundance: NA; d_gene: TRBD1; CDR3nt: TGTGCCAGCAGTTTGACCAACAGGGGCAATGAGCAGTTCTTC; CDR3aa: CASSLTNRGNEQFF
v_gene: TRBV4-2; j_gene: TRBJ2-2; abundance: NA; d_gene: NA; CDR3nt: TGTGCCAGCAGCCATAGCGTATCGGACGGGGAGCTGTTTTTT; CDR3aa: CASSHSVSDGELFF
v_gene: TRBV19; j_gene: TRBJ1-5; abundance: NA; d_gene: NA; CDR3nt: TGTGCCAGTAGTCTCGGGGCCCCGCGAGCAGGCAATCAGCCCCAGCATTTT; CDR3aa: CASSLGAPRAGNQPQHF
v_gene: TRBV25-1; j_gene: TRBJ2-4; abundance: NA; d_gene: NA; CDR3nt: TGTGCCAGCAGTGACAACCGGGGGGCCGTGGACATTCAGTACTTC; CDR3aa: CASSDNRGAVDIQYF
v_gene: TRBV11-2; j_gene: TRBJ2-1; abundance: NA; d_gene: TRBD2; CDR3nt: TGTGCCAGCAGCCCGCGACTAGCGGGGGGCTACAATGAGCAGTTCTTC; CDR3aa: CASSPRLAGGYNEQFF
v_gene: TRBV4-2; j_gene: TRBJ2-2; abundance: NA; d_gene: NA; CDR3nt: TGTGCCAGCAGCCAAGATGGTATCTCGGTGGGGGTAGGGACCGGGGAGCTGTTTTTT; CDR3aa: CASSQDGISVGVGTGELFF
v_gene: TRBV18; j_gene: TRBJ1-1; abundance: NA; d_gene: TRBD1; CDR3nt: TGTGCCAGCTCTCCTACAGGGGAGGACGCTTTCTTT; CDR3aa: CASSPTGEDAFF
v_gene: TRBV27; j_gene: TRBJ1-1; abundance: few; d_gene: NA; CDR3nt: TGTGCCAGCAGTCCGACCTGGGGGGCTCTCACTGAAGCTTTCTTT; CDR3aa: CASSPTWGALTEAFF
v_gene: TRBV6-2/TRBV6-3; j_gene: TRBJ2-5; abundance: NA; d_gene: NA; CDR3nt: TGTGCCAGCAGTTTTTATAAGGCCAAGACAGCCCAAGAGACCCAGTACTTC; CDR3aa: CASSFYKAKTAQETQYF
v_gene: TRBV2; j_gene: TRBJ1-6; abundance: NA; d_gene: NA; CDR3nt: TGTGCCAGCAGGAGACAGGCTGATAATTCACCCCTCCACTTT; CDR3aa: CASRRQADNSPLHF